Listed below are T cell receptor beta chains from one sample, sequenced in a study of CD8 T cells in ankylosing spondylitis. In TCRdb, the 5' RACE reads were re-called with MiXCR into one record per CDR3 protein. The sample lists 350,000 to 450,000 distinct CDR3 sequences, 20% seen once, with around 13% in the top ten. The sequencing sample was made of blood, either unsorted or a sorted T cell fraction (not recorded which). These receptors all come from a male donor with ankylosing spondylitis or in good health (not recorded which). CDR3s include the opening cysteine and the closing phenylalanine or tryptophan. The D gene is left open where the match is weak. Not every row has a clone size; where given, it reads once, few, many or a size class.

14,TRBD1,TRBV13,.,TRBJ2-7,TGTGCCAGCAGCTTGAGGACAGGGAACTACGAGCAGTACTTC,CASSLRTGNYEQYF
15,TRBD2,TRBV12-3/TRBV12-4,.,TRBJ2-1,TGTGCCAGCAGCCAAGGACTAGCGGGATACAATGAGCAGTTCTTC,CASSQGLAGYNEQFF
15,.,TRBV19,.,TRBJ1-2,TGTGCCAGTAGGGGGCTGGACAGTCCTAACTATGGCTACACCTTC,CASRGLDSPNYGYTF
16,TRBD2,TRBV20-1,few,TRBJ2-1,TGCAGTGCTCCGCCCCTCTCTAGCGGGGGGGCTGATGAGCAGTTCTTC,CSAPPLSSGGADEQFF
13,.,TRBV27,few,TRBJ2-7,TGTGCCAGCAGTTATCAGCGGCCCTACGAGCAGTACTTC,CASSYQRPYEQYF
14,.,TRBV20-1,few,TRBJ2-7,TGCAGTGCTAGAGATCTGGCGGGGTCCTACGAGCAGTACTTC,CSARDLAGSYEQYF
15,.,TRBV7-9,.,TRBJ2-7,TGTGCCAGCAGCGCCCGGGGCAGACCCACCTACGAGCAGTACTTC,CASSARGRPTYEQYF
14,.,TRBV6-5,few,TRBJ1-4,TGTGCCAGCAGTTACAACAGCTACCCTGAAAAACTGTTTTTT,CASSYNSYPEKLFF
13,.,TRBV29-1,few,TRBJ2-5,TGCAGCGTTATTCGGGCAGGCCAAGAGACCCAGTACTTC,CSVIRAGQETQYF
13,.,TRBV2,.,TRBJ2-1,TGTGCCAGTTGGGGAGAGGTGGCCGCCGAGCAGTTCTTC,CASWGEVAAEQFF
15,TRBD1,TRBV3-1,.,TRBJ1-1,TGTGCCTCCTGCGAGCGGGACAGCTTGAACACTGAAGCTTTCTTT,CASCERDSLNTEAFF
13,.,TRBV4-1,few,TRBJ2-7,TGCGCCAGCAGCCAAGTCTGGGGGGACGAGCAGTACTTC,CASSQVWGDEQYF
17,.,TRBV15,.,TRBJ2-2,TGTGCCACCAGCAGAGCCGGCGGGGACATTAACACCGGGGAGCTGTTTTTT,CATSRAGGDINTGELFF
15,TRBD1,TRBV4-1,few,TRBJ2-7,TGCGCCAGCAGTCTCCACACAGGGGGCAGATCCGAGCAGTACTTC,CASSLHTGGRSEQYF
18,TRBD2,TRBV27,few,TRBJ2-1,TGTGCCAGCAGCGATCTACTAGCGGGGGCCCTTCGAGTCAATGAGCAGTTCTTC,CASSDLLAGALRVNEQFF
12,.,TRBV25-1,few,TRBJ2-5,TGTGCCAGCAGTGATGTCCAAGAGACCCAGTACTTC,CASSDVQETQYF
13,.,TRBV15,.,TRBJ2-4,TGTGCCACCAGCCTTCGTAGGATGGACATTCAGTACTTC,CATSLRRMDIQYF
16,TRBD2,TRBV18,.,TRBJ2-2,TGTGCCAGCTCAGCAGGAGCGGGACGGAACACCGGGGAGCTGTTTTTT,CASSAGAGRNTGELFF
12,.,TRBV20-1,.,TRBJ2-7,TGCAGTGCCAGTCCCCCCTCCTACGAGCAGTACTTC,CSASPPSYEQYF
12,.,TRBV29-1,many,TRBJ2-1,TGCAGCGTTGACAGGGGCCACAATGAGCAGTTCTTC,CSVDRGHNEQFF
12,.,TRBV7-8,few,TRBJ2-3,TGTGCCAGCAGCACTTCTAGCGATACGCAGTATTTT,CASSTSSDTQYF
14,.,TRBV7-2,.,TRBJ1-6,TGTGCCAGCAGCTTGGACAGTCTAAACCCGCCCCTCCACTTT,CASSLDSLNPPLHF
13,.,TRBV29-1,few,TRBJ2-7,TGCAGCGTTTCTGTACAAGGCGACATCGAGCAGTACTTC,CSVSVQGDIEQYF
15,TRBD1,TRBV7-9,.,TRBJ1-1,TGTGCCAGCAGCTCTCAGGGGGCGCTGGGCACTGAAGCTTTCTTT,CASSSQGALGTEAFF
13,.,TRBV7-9,few,TRBJ2-3,TGTGCCAGCAGCGCCCCGGCGCAAGATACGCAGTATTTT,CASSAPAQDTQYF
13,.,TRBV29-1,many,TRBJ2-3,TGCAGCGTTGAGTTTCGGGGAGGAGATACGCAGTATTTT,CSVEFRGGDTQYF
13,.,TRBV7-9,.,TRBJ1-2,TGTGCCAGCAGCTTAGCAGGGGAGTCTGGCTACACCTTC,CASSLAGESGYTF
13,.,TRBV6-6,.,TRBJ2-1,TGTGCCAGCAGTCCCTTGGGAGGCTCCGAGCAGTTCTTC,CASSPLGGSEQFF
13,.,TRBV6-5,.,TRBJ2-7,TGTGCCAGCAGTTACCTTCCTGGACGGGAGCAGTACTTC,CASSYLPGREQYF